This T cell receptor (beta chain) was identified in a study of cytomegalovirus exposure and HLA in healthy donors. Notes on the study in general: A later analysis showed TCR association rates differing by HLA locus, peaking at DRB1 and lowest at HLA-C.

The PCR made use of 60 Vbeta and 13 Jbeta primers. Measured with immunoSEQ multiplex PCR; TCRdb has only the in-frame clones, and not every one. The table shows around 180,000 clones, with 70% to 80% occurring only once. Of note for this clone: Its antigen is not known.

Germline V lookup: CDR1 MNHNS, CDR2 SASEGT. Trimming shortened V by 4 bases and J by 1 base, and 19 bases separated the two germline ends. This CDR3 comprises 17 residues. Sequences were obtained from PBMCs. The receptor comes from a man aged 55 to 70 in good health and CMV-seronegative. This chain connects TRBV6-1 to TRBJ1-1; D is possibly TRBD1 (6 bases). The CDR3: CASSVTQGFRTNTEAFF. CDR3 bases: TGTGCCAGCAGTGTAACACAGGGTTTTAGAACGAACACTGAAGCTTTCTTT.